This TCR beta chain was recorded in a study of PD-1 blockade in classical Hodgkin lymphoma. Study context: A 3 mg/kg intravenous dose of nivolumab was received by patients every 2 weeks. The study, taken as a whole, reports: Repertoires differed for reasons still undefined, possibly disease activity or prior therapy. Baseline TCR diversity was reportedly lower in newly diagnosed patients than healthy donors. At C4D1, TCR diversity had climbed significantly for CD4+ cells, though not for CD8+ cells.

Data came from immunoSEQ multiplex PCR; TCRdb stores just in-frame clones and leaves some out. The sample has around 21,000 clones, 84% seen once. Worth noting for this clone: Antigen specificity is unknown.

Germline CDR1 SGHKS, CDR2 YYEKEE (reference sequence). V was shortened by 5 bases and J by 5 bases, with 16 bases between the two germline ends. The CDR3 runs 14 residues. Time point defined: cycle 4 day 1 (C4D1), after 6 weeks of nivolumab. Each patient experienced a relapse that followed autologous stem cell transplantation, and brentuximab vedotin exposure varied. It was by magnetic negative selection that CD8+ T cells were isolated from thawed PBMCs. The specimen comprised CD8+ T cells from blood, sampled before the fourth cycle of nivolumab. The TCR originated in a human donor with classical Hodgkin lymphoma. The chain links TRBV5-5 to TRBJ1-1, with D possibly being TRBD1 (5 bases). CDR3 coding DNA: TGTGCCAGCAGTTGGGGACCCACCAGGACTGAAGCTTTCTTT. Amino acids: CASSWGPTRTEAFF.